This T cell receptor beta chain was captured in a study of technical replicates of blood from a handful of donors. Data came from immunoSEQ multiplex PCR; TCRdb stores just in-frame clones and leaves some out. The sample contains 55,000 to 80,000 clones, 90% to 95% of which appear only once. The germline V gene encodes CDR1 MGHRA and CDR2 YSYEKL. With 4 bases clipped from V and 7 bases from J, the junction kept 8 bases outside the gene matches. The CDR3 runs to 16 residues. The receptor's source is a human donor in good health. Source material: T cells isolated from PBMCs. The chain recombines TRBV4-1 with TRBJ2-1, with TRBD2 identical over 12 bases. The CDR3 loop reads CASSLLAGGAGNEQFF. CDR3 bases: TGCGCCAGCAGCCTTCTAGCGGGGGGGGCAGGGAATGAGCAGTTCTTC.